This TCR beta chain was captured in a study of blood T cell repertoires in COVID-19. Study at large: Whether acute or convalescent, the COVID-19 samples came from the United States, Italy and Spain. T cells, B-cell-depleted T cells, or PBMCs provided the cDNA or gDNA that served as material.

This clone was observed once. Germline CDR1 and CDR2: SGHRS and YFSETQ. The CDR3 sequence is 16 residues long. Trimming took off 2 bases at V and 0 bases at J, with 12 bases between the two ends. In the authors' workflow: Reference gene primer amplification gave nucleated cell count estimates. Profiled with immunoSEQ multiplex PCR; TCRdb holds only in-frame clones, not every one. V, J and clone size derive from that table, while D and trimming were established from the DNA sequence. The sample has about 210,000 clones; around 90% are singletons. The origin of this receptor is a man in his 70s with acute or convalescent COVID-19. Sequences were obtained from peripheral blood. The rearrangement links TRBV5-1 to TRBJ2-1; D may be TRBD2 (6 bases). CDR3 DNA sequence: TGCGCCAGCAGCTTTTTGGGACTGGGCTCCTACAATGAGCAGTTCTTC. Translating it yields CASSFLGLGSYNEQFF.